This record concerns one T cell receptor beta chain sequence. The sample belongs to a study of identical twins. One entry per CDR3 protein, called by TCRdb with MiXCR from the 5' RACE reads. Counted here are around 490,000 distinct CDR3 sequences, 20% to 25% occurring once; the ten biggest clones make up 0.4% to 0.6%. Germline trimming cut 4 bases from V and 7 bases from J; bases unmatched to any gene: 8. CDR3 length: 15 amino acids. CDR1 is LGHDT and CDR2 is YNNKEL in the germline V gene (reference sequence). These same records also appear under a second study, on yellow fever vaccine responses in identical twins.

This chain uses TRBV3-1 with TRBJ1-4, with 8 bases lining up with TRBD1. Specimen: CD4+ T cells sorted from blood. The origin of this receptor is a woman aged 18 to 35 in good health. CDR3: CASSPQDRDSEKLFF. The CDR3 nucleotides are TGTGCCAGCAGCCCACAGGACAGGGATAGTGAAAAACTGTTTTTT.